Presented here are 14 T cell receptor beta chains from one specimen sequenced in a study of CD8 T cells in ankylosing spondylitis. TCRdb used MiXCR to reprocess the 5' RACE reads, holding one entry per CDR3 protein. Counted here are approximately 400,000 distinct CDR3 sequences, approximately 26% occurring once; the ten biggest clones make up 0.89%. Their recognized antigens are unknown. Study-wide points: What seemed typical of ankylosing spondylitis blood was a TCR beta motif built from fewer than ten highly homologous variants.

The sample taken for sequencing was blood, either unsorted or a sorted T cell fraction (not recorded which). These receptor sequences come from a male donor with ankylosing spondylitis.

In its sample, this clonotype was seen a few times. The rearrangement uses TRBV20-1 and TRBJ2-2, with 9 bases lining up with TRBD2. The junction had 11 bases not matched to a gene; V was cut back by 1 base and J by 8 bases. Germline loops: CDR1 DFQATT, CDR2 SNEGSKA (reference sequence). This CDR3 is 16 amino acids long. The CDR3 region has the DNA TGCAGTGCTAGAGTGGCAGCGGGAGGCCCTATTGGGGAGCTGTTTTTT. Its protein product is CSARVAAGGPIGELFF.

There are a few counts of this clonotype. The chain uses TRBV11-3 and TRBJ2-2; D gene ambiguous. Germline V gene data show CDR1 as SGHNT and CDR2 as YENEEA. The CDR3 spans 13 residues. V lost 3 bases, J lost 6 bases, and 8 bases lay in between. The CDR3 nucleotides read TGTGCCAGCAGCTTCGGTGGGGCCGGGGAGCTGTTTTTT. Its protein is CASSFGGAGELFF.

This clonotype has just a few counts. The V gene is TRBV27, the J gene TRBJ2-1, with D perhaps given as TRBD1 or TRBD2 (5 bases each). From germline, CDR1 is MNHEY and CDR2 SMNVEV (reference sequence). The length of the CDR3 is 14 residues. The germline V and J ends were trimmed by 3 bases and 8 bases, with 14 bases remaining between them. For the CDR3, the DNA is TGTGCCAGCAGTTTCCTCGCCAGGGACGATGAGCAGTTCTTC. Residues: CASSFLARDDEQFF.

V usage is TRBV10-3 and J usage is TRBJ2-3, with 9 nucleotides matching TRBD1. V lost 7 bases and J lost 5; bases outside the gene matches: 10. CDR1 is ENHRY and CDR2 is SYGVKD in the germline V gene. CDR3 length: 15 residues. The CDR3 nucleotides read TGTGCCATCAAAACCGGACAGGGGAGGAGAGATACGCAGTATTTT. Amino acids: CAIKTGQGRRDTQYF.

The CDR3 DNA is TGCGCCAGCAGCTTTGGACAGGGGGCGATTACCACTGAAGCTTTCTTT. Translation gives CASSFGQGAITTEAFF. V gene TRBV5-1 combines with J gene TRBJ1-1, with TRBD1 matching over 11 bases. V shed 2 bases and J 4 bases; nucleotides not matched to a gene: 7. The CDR3 has 16 residues. Germline V gene lookup returns CDR1 SGHRS and CDR2 YFSETQ.

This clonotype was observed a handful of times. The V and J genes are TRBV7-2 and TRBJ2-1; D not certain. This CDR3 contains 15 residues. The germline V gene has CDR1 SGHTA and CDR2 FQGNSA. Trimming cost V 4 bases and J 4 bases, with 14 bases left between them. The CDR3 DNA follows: TGTGCCAGCAGCTCGCCCTCGACCGCGTACAATGAGCAGTTCTTC. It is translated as CASSSPSTAYNEQFF. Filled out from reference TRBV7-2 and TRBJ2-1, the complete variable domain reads GAGVSQSPSNKVTEKGKDVELRCDPISGHTALYWYRQSLGQGLEFLIYFQGNSAPDKSGLPSDRFSAERTGGSVSTLTIQRTQQEDSAVYLCASSSPSTAYNEQFFGPGTRLTVL.

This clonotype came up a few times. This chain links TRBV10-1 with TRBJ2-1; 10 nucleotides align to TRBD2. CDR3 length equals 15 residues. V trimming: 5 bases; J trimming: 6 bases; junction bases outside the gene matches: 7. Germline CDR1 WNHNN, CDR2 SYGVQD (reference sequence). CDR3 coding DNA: TGCGCCAGCAGTACGGGACTAGCGTACTTCAATGAGCAGTTCTTC. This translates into CASSTGLAYFNEQFF.

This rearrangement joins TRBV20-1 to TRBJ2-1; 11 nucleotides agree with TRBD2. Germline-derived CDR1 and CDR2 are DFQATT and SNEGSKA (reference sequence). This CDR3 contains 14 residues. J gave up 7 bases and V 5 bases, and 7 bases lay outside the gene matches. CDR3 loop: CSAHGASGRNEQFF. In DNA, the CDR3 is TGCAGTGCTCATGGGGCTAGCGGGAGGAATGAGCAGTTCTTC.

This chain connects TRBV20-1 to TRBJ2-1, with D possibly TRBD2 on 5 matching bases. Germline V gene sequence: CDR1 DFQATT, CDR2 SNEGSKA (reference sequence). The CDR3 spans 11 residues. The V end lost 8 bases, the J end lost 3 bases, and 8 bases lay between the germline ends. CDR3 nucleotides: TGCAGTTTTAGCGACTACAATGAGCAGTTCTTC. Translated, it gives CSFSDYNEQFF.

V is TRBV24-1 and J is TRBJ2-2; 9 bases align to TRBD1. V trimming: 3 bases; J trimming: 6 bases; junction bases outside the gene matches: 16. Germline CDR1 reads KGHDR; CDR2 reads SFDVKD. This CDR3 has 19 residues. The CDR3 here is CATSDAPGQGLFRAGELFF. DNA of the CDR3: TGTGCCACCAGTGATGCCCCCGGACAGGGGCTTTTTCGCGCCGGGGAGCTGTTTTTT.

The CDR3 spells CASSSRPGQGNTEAFF. The CDR3, as DNA: TGCGCCAGCAGCTCGAGGCCGGGACAGGGGAACACTGAAGCTTTCTTT. This sequence joins TRBV5-1 and TRBJ1-1; 9 bases agree with TRBD1. The CDR3 runs to 16 residues. Per germline, CDR1 SGHRS and CDR2 YFSETQ. V trimming: 3 bases; J trimming: 1 base; junction bases outside the gene matches: 7.

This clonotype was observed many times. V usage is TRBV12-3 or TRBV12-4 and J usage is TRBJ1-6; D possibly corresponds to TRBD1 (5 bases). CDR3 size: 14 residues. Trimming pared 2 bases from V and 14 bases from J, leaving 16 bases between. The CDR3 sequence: CASSLRHLRGALHF. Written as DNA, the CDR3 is TGTGCCAGCAGTTTACGACACCTCCGAGGGGCCCTCCACTTT.

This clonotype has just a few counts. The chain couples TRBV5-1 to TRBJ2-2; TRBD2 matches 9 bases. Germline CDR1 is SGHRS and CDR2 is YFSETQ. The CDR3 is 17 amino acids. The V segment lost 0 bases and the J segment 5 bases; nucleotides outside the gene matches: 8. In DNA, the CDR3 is TGCGCCAGCAGCTTGGGGGCTAGCGGGATTGGAACCGGGGAGCTGTTTTTT. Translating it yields CASSLGASGIGTGELFF.

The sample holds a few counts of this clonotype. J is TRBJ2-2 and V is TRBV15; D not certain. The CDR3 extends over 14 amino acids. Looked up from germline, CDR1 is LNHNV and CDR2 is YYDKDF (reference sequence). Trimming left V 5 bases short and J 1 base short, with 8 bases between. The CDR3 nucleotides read TGTGCCACCAGCCCCGACAAGAACACCGGGGAGCTGTTTTTT. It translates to CATSPDKNTGELFF. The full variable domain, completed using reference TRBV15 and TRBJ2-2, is DAMVIQNPRYQVTQFGKPVTLSCSQTLNHNVMYWYQQKSSQAPKLLFHYYDKDFNNEADTPDNFQSRRPNTSFCFLDIRSPGLGDTAMYLCATSPDKNTGELFFGEGSRLTVL.